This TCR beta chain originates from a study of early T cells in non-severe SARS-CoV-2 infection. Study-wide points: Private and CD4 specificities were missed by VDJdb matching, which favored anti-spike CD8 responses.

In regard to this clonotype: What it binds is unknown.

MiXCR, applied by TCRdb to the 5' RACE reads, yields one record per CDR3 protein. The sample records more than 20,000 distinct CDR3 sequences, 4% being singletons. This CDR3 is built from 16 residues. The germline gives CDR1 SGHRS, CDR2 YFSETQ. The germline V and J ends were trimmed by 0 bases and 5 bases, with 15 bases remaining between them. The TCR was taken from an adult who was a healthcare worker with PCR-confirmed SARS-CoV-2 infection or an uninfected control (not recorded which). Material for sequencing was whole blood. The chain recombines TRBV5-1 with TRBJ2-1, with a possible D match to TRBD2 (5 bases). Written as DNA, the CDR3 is TGCGCCAGCAGCTTGGTTTCCGGGAACGCTAACAATGAGCAGTTCTTC. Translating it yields CASSLVSGNANNEQFF.